These T cell receptor beta chains were read from a single sample in a study of HIV-infected children after antiretroviral therapy interruption. TCRdb reprocessed the 3' RACE reads with MiXCR, giving one entry per CDR3 protein. Of about 89,000 distinct CDR3 sequences listed, around 6.9% are singletons. Sequences were derived from CD45RA+ CD4+ T cells from PBMCs, pooled from several time points, sampled from a donor given antiretroviral therapy, either interrupted or continuous. These receptors were obtained from a pool of human donors with HIV. Both conserved end residues are part of each CDR3. A D gene is named only where the DNA matches it firmly. Only some rows state a clone size, as once, few, many or a class for expanded clones.

V	D	length	J	size	DNA	CDR3
TRBV21-1	NA	18	TRBJ1-6	many	TGTGCCAGCAGCAACGACGTGGGCAACAGCATGAATAATTCACCCCTCCACTTT	CASSNDVGNSMNNSPLHF
TRBV5-4	TRBD1	15	TRBJ1-4	many	TGTGCCAGCAGCTTTGAGGCAGGGGGCGCCGAAAAACTGTTTTTT	CASSFEAGGAEKLFF
TRBV19	NA	15	TRBJ1-2	many	TGTGCCAGTAGTACTCAACAGGGAGCTCCCTATGGCTACACCTTC	CASSTQQGAPYGYTF
TRBV5-5	NA	12	TRBJ2-4	NA	TGTGCCAGCAGCTTGGGCCGCGGCATTCAGTACTTC	CASSLGRGIQYF
TRBV12-5	TRBD1	14	TRBJ1-4	NA	TGTGCTAATCAGGGGGCGGAAACTAATGAAAAACTGTTTTTT	CANQGAETNEKLFF
TRBV20-1	NA	14	TRBJ2-3	many	TGCAGTGCTAGAGTGCCCGCGGCGGCAGATACGCAGTATTTT	CSARVPAAADTQYF
TRBV28	NA	14	TRBJ1-4	NA	TGTGCCAGCAGTGATATGACAGACTTTGAAAAACTGTTTTTT	CASSDMTDFEKLFF
TRBV7-8	NA	14	TRBJ2-1	few	TGTGCCAGCAGCTTATTGAGAGGGACGGGTGAGCAGTTCTTC	CASSLLRGTGEQFF
TRBV2	NA	13	TRBJ2-3	NA	TGTGCCAGCAGTGAAGGTCCGACGGATACGCAGTATTTT	CASSEGPTDTQYF
TRBV7-2	NA	14	TRBJ1-5	NA	TGTGCCAGCAGCTTACTGGGGACAAATCAGCCCCAGCATTTT	CASSLLGTNQPQHF
TRBV3-1	NA	15	TRBJ2-7	many	TGTGCCAGCAGCCAAGGGACCCTCGAGGTGGACGAGCAGTACTTC	CASSQGTLEVDEQYF
TRBV5-6	NA	18	TRBJ2-2	many	TGTGCCAGCAGCGGGATGGGGACAAACGCTGCGAACACCGGGGAGCTGTTTTTT	CASSGMGTNAANTGELFF
TRBV20-1	TRBD2	17	TRBJ2-5	NA	TGCAGTGCTAGTCGATATAAAAGCGGGAGGGTGGGAGAGACCCAGTACTTC	CSASRYKSGRVGETQYF
TRBV12-5	NA	13	TRBJ2-1	many	TGTGCTAGTGGTTCTAATTCCTACAATGAGCAGTTCTTC	CASGSNSYNEQFF
TRBV12-3/TRBV12-4	TRBD2	15	TRBJ2-3	many	TGTGCCAGCAGTCTCCGAGCGGGAGGCACAGATACGCAGTATTTT	CASSLRAGGTDTQYF
TRBV7-2	TRBD1	14	TRBJ1-2	NA	TGTGCCAGCAGCTTAGTGCAGGGGGGCTATGGCTACACCTTC	CASSLVQGGYGYTF
TRBV18	NA	13	TRBJ2-7	many	TGTGCCAGCTCATCTTTTTTATCCTACGAGCAGTACTTC	CASSSFLSYEQYF
TRBV20-1	TRBD1	15	TRBJ2-7	many	TGCAGTGCTAGTCGAACGACAGGGGGGTTCTACGAGCAGTACTTC	CSASRTTGGFYEQYF
TRBV2	TRBD1	15	TRBJ1-1	many	TGTGCCAGCAGTACAGGGGATAAAATGAACACTGAAGCTTTCTTT	CASSTGDKMNTEAFF
TRBV12-3/TRBV12-4	NA	14	TRBJ1-5	many	TGTGCCAGCAGTTTAAGGATCGCTGTTCAGCCCCAGCATTTT	CASSLRIAVQPQHF
TRBV7-8	NA	16	TRBJ1-3	few	TGTGCCAGCAGCTTCACGGAACGGGCTCGGGGGGTCACCATATATTTT	CASSFTERARGVTIYF
TRBV29-1	TRBD1	14	TRBJ2-3	few	TGCAGCACATCTTCGGACAGGGGAGGGAATACGCAGTATTTT	CSTSSDRGGNTQYF
TRBV10-3	NA	14	TRBJ1-1	few	TGTGCCATCAGTGAGTTCTCAGCGAACACTGAAGCTTTCTTT	CAISEFSANTEAFF